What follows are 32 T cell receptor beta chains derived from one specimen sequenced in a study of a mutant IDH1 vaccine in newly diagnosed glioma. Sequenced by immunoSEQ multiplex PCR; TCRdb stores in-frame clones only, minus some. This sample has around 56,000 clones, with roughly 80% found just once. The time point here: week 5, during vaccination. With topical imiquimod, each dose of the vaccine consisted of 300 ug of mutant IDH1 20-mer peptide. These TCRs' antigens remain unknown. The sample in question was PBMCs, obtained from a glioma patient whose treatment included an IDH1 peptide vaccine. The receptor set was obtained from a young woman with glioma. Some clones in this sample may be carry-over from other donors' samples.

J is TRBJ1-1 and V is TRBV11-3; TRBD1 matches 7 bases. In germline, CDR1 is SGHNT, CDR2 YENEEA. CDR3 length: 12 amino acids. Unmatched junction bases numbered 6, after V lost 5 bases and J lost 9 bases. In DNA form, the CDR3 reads TGTGCCAGCAGCCCACAACAGGGGAAAGCTTTCTTT. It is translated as CASSPQQGKAFF.

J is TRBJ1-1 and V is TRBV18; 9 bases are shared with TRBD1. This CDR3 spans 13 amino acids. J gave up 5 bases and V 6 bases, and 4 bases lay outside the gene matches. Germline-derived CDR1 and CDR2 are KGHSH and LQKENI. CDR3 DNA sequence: TGTGCCAGCTCGCCGGGACAGGGAACTGAAGCTTTCTTT. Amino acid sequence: CASSPGQGTEAFF.

This chain's CDR3 is CASSKRQGDTEAFF. The CDR3 DNA is TGTGCCAGTAGTAAACGACAGGGAGACACTGAAGCTTTCTTT. The chain is built from TRBV19 and TRBJ1-1; 7 bases fit TRBD1. Trimming removed 4 bases from V and 3 bases from J; junction bases left unmatched: 5. CDR1 LNHDA and CDR2 SQIVND come from the germline V gene (reference sequence). The CDR3 sequence is 14 residues long.

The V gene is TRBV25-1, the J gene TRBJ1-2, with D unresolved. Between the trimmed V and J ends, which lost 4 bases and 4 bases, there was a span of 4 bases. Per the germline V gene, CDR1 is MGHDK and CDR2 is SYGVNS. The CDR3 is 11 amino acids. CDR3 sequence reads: CASSAAYGYTF. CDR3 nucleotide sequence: TGTGCCAGCAGTGCGGCCTATGGCTACACCTTC.

The DNA for the CDR3 is TGTGCCAGCAGCCGGGACAGGAGCAGTTATGGCTACACCTTC. Protein: CASSRDRSSYGYTF. The chain carries TRBV5-4 and TRBJ1-2, with 8 bases that match TRBD1. V gave up 4 bases and J gave up 5 bases; unmatched junction bases: 7. Germline CDR1 is SGHNT and CDR2 is YYREEE (reference sequence). The CDR3 runs to 14 residues.

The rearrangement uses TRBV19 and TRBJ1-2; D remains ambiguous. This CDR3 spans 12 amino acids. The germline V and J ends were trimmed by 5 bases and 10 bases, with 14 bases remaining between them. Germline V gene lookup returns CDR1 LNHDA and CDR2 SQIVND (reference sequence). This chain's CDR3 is CASSFLARDYTF. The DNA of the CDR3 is TGTGCCAGTAGTTTCCTGGCCCGGGACTACACCTTC.

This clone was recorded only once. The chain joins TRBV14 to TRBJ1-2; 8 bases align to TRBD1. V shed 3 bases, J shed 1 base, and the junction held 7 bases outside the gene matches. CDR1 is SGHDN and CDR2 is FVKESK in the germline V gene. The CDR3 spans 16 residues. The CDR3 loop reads CASSHLVTGDNYGYTF. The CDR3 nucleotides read TGTGCCAGCAGCCACCTCGTGACAGGGGATAACTATGGCTACACCTTC.

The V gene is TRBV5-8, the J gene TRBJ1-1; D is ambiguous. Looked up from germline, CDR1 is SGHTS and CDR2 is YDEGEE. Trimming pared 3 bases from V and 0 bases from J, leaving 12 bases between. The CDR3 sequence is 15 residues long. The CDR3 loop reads CASSWRADMNTEAFF. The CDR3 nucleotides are TGTGCCAGCAGCTGGAGGGCAGACATGAACACTGAAGCTTTCTTT.

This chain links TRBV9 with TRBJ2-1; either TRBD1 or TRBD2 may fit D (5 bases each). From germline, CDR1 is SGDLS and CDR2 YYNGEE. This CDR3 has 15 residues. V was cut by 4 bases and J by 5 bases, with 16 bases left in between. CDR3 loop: CASSLSSGAHNEQFF. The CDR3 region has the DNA TGTGCCAGCAGCCTATCCTCCGGGGCCCACAATGAGCAGTTCTTC.

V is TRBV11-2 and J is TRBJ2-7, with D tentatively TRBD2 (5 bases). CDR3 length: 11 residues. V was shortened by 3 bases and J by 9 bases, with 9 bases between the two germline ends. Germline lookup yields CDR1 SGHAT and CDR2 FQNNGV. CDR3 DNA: TGTGCCAGCAGCTTCGGACTTGGGCAGTACTTC. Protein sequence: CASSFGLGQYF.

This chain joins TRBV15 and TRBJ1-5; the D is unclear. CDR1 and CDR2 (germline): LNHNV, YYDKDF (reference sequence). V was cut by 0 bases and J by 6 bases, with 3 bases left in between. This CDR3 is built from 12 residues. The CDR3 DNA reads TGTGCCACCAGCAGAGAGGCTCAGCCCCAGCATTTT. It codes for CATSREAQPQHF.

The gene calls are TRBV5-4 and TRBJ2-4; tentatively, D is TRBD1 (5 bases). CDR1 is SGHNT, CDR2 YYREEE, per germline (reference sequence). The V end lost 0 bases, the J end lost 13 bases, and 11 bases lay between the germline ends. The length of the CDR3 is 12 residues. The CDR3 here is CASSLAGQGQYF. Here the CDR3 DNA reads TGTGCCAGCAGCTTGGCAGGGCAGGGACAGTACTTC.

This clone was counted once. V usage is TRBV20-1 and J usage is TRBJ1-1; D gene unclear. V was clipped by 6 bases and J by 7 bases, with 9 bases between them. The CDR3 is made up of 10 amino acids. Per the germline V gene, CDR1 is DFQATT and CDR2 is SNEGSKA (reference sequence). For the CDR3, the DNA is TGCAGTGCGGGAGAGGGTGAAGCTTTCTTT. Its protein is CSAGEGEAFF.

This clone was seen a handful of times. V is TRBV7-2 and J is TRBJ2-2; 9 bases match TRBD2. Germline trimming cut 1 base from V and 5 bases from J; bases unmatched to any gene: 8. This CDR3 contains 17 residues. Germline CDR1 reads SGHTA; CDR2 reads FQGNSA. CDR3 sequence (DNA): TGTGCCAGCAGCTTAGGAGGGCGGGGGGGCCGAACCGGGGAGCTGTTTTTT. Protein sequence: CASSLGGRGGRTGELFF.

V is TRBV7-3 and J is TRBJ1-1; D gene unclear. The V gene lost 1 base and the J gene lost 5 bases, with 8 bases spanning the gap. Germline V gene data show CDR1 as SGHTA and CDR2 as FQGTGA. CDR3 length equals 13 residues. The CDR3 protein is CASSLRRGTEAFF. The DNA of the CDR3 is TGTGCCAGCAGCTTAAGGAGAGGGACTGAAGCTTTCTTT.

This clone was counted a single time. In DNA form, the CDR3 reads TGTGCCTGGAGGGGGTTAATACAAGTCACTGAAGCTTTCTTT. Amino acids: CAWRGLIQVTEAFF. J is TRBJ1-1 and V is TRBV30; D is unclear. The V end lost 3 bases, the J end lost 4 bases, and 15 bases lay between the germline ends. The CDR3 is made up of 14 amino acids. Germline V CDR1 and CDR2: GTSNPN, SVGIG (reference sequence).

CDR3 region: CASSNGAGSQETQYF. In DNA form, the CDR3 reads TGTGCCAGCAGCAACGGGGCGGGGAGCCAAGAGACCCAGTACTTC. The chain has TRBV9 and TRBJ2-5; TRBD2 might be the D (6 bases). With 4 bases removed from V and 1 base from J, the gap between germline ends came to 14 bases. Germline loops: CDR1 SGDLS, CDR2 YYNGEE. The CDR3 has 15 residues. The full variable domain, its missing parts supplied by reference TRBV9 and TRBJ2-5, is DSGVTQTPKHLITATGQRVTLRCSPRSGDLSVYWYQQSLDQGLQFLIQYYNGEERAKGNILERFSAQQFPDLHSELNLSSLELGDSALYFCASSNGAGSQETQYFGPGTRLLVL.

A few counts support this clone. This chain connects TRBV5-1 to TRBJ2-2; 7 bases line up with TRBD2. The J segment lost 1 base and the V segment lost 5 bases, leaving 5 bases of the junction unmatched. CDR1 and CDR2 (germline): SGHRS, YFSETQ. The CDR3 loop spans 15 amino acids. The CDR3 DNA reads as TGCGCCAGCAGTTGGCTAGCGGAGAACACCGGGGAGCTGTTTTTT. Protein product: CASSWLAENTGELFF. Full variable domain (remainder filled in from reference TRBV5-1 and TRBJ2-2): KAGVTQTPRYLIKTRGQQVTLSCSPISGHRSVSWYQQTPGQGLQFLFEYFSETQRNKGNFPGRFSGRQFSNSRSEMNVSTLELGDSALYLCASSWLAENTGELFFGEGSRLTVL.

Here the CDR3 reads CASSQMVLAGEQFF. DNA for the CDR3: TGCGCCAGCAGCCAAATGGTGTTAGCGGGCGAGCAGTTCTTC. The chain uses TRBV4-1 and TRBJ2-1, with 7 bases matching TRBD2. In germline, CDR1 is MGHRA, CDR2 YSYEKL. The ends lost 2 bases at V and 10 bases at J; junction bases unmatched: 8. CDR3 size: 14 residues.

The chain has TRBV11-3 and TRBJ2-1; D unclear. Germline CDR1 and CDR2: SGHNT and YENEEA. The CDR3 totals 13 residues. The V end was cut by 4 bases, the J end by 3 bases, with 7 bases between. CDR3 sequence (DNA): TGTGCCAGCAGCTCCCAGAGCTACAATGAGCAGTTCTTC. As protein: CASSSQSYNEQFF.

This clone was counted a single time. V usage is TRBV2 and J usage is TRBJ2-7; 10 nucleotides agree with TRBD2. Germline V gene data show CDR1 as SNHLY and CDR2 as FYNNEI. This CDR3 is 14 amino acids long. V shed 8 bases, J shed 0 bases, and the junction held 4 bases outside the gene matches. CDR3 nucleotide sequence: TGTGCCAGCGGACTAGCGGAAAACTCCTACGAGCAGTACTTC. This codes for CASGLAENSYEQYF.

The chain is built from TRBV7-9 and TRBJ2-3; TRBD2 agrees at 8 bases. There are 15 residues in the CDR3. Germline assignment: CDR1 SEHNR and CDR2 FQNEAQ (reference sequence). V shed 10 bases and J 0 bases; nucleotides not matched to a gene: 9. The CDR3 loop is CATPWASGSTDTQYF. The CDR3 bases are TGTGCCACCCCTTGGGCTAGCGGGAGCACAGATACGCAGTATTTT. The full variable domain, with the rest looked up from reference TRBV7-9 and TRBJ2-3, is DTGVSQNPRHKITKRGQNVTFRCDPISEHNRLYWYRQTLGQGPEFLTYFQNEAQLEKSRLLSDRFSAERPKGSFSTLEIQRTEQGDSAMYLCATPWASGSTDTQYFGPGTRLTVL.

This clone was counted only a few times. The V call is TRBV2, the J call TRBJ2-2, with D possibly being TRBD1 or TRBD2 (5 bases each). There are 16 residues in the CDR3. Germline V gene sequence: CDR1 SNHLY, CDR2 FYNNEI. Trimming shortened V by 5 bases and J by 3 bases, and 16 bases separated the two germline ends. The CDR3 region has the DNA TGTGCCAGCAGTAAGGCCTCCGGGACCTACACCGGGGAGCTGTTTTTT. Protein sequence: CASSKASGTYTGELFF.

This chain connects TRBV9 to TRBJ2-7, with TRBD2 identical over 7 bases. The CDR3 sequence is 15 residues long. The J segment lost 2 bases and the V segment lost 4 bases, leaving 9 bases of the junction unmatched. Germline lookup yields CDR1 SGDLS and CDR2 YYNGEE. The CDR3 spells CASSPRGGAAYEQYF. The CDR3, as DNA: TGTGCCAGCAGCCCTCGGGGAGGGGCGGCCTACGAGCAGTACTTC.

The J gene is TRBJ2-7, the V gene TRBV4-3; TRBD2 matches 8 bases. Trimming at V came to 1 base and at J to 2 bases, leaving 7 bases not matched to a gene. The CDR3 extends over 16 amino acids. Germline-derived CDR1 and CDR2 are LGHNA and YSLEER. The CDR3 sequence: CASSQVGAGGTYEQYF. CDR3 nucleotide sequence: TGCGCCAGCAGCCAAGTAGGGGCGGGGGGTACCTACGAGCAGTACTTC.

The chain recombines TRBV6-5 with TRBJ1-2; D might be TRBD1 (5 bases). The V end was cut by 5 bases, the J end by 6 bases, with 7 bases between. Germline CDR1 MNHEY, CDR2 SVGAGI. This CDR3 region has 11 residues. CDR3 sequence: CASSRGNGYTF. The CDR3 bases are TGTGCCAGCAGTAGGGGCAATGGCTACACCTTC.

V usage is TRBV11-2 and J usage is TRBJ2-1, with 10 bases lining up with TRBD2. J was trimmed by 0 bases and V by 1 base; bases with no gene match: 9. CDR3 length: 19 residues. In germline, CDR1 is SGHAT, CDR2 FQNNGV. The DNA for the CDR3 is TGTGCCAGCAGCTTAGCAAGCGGGGGGGCCTTCTTCTCCTACAATGAGCAGTTCTTC. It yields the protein CASSLASGGAFFSYNEQFF.

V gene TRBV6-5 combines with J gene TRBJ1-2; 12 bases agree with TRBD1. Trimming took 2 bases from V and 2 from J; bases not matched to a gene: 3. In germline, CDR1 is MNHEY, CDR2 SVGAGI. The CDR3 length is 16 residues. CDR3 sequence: CASSYRGQGANYGYTF. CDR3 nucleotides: TGTGCCAGCAGTTACCGGGGACAGGGGGCGAACTATGGCTACACCTTC.

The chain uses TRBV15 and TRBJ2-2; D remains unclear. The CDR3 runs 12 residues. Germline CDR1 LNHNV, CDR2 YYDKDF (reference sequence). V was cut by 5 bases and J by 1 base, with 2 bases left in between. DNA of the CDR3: TGTGCCACCAGCGGGAACACCGGGGAGCTGTTTTTT. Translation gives CATSGNTGELFF.

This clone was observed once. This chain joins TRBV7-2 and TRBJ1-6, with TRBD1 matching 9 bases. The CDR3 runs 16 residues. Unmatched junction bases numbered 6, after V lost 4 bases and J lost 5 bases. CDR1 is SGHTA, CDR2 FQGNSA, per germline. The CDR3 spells CASSSAGTGNNSPLHF. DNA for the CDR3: TGTGCCAGCAGCTCGGCCGGGACAGGGAATAATTCACCCCTCCACTTT.

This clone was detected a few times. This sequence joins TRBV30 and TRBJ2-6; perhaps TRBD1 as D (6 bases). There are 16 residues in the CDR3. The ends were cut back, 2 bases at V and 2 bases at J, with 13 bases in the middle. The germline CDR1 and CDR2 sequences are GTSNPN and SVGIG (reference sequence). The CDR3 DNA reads TGTGCCTGGAGTCGGCAGGGGATAACTGGGGCCAACGTCCTGACTTTC. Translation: CAWSRQGITGANVLTF.

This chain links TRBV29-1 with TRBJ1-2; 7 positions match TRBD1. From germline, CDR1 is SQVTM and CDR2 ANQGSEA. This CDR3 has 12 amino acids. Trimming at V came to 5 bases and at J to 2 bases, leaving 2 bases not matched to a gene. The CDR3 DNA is TGCAGCGTTCTACAGGGGAACTATGGCTACACCTTC. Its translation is CSVLQGNYGYTF.